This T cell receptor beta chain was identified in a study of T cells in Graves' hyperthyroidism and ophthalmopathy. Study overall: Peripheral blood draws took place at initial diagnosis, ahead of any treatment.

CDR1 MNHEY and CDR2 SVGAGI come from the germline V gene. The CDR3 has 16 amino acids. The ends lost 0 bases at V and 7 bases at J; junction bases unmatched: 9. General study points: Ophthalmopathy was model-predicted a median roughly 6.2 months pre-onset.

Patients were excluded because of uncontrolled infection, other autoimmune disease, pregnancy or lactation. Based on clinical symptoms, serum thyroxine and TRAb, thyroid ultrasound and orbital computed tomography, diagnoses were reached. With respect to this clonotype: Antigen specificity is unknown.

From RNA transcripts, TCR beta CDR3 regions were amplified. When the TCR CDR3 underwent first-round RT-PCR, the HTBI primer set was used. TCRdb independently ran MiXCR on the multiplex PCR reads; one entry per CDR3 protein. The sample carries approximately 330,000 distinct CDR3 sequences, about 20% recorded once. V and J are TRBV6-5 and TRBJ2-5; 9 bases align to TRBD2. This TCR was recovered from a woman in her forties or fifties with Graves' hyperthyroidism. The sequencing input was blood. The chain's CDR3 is CASSYSLTSGGGTQYF. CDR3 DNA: TGTGCCAGCAGTTACTCTTTGACTAGCGGTGGGGGGACCCAGTACTTC.